The clone carrying this TCR beta chain appeared once. This sample stems from a study of T cell changes during pregnancy in multiple sclerosis. Data came from immunoSEQ multiplex PCR; TCRdb stores just in-frame clones and leaves some out. The table includes around 100,000 clones, about 91% detected once. Trimming removed 2 bases from V and 4 bases from J; junction bases left unmatched: 5. CDR3 length: 15 residues. Germline CDR1 is MGHDK and CDR2 is SYGVNS. Source: peripheral blood, taken after pregnancy. This chain joins TRBV25-1 and TRBJ2-5, with 9 bases identical to TRBD1. The TCR comes from a female donor with multiple sclerosis, enrolled in a pregnancy study. The CDR3 nucleotides are TGTGCCAGCAGTGAACAACAGGGGGCAGGAGAGACCCAGTACTTC. This translates into CASSEQQGAGETQYF.